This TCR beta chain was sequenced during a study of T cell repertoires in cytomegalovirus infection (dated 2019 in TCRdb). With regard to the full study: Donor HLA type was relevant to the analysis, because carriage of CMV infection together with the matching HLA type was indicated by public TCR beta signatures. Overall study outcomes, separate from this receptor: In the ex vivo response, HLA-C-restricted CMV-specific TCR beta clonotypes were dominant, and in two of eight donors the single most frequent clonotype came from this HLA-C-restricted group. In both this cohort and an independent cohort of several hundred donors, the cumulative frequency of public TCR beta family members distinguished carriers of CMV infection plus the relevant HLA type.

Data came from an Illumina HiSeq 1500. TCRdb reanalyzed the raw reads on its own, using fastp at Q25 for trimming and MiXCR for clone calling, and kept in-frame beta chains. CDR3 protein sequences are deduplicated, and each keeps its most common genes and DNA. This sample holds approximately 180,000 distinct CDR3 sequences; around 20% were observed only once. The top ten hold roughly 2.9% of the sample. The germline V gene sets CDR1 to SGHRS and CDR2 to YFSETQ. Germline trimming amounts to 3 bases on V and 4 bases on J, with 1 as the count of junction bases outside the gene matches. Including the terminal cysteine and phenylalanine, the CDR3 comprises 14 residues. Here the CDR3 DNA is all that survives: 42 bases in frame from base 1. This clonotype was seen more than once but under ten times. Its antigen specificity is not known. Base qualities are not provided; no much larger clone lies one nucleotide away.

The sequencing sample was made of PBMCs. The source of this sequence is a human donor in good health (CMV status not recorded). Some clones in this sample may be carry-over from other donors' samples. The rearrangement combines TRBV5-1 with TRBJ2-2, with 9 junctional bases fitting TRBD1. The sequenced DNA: TGCGCCAGCAGCTGGGACAGGGCCACCGGGGAGCTGTTTTTT. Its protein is CASSWDRATGELFF. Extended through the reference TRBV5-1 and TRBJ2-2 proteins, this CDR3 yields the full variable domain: KAGVTQTPRYLIKTRGQQVTLSCSPISGHRSVSWYQQTPGQGLQFLFEYFSETQRNKGNFPGRFSGRQFSNSRSEMNVSTLELGDSALYLCASSWDRATGELFFGEGSRLTVL.